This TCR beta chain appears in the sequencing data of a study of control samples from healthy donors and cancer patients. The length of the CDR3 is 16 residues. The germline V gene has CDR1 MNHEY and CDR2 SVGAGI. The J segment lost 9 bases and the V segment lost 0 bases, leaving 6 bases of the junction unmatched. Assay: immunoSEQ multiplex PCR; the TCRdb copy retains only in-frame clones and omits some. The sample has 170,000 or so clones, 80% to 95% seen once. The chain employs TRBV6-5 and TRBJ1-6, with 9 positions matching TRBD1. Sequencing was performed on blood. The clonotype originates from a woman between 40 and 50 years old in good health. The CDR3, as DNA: TGTGCCAGCAGTTACTCTAGGCCGGGACAGGGTTCACCCCTCCACTTT. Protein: CASSYSRPGQGSPLHF.